This T cell receptor (beta chain) came from a study of T cells in Graves' hyperthyroidism and ophthalmopathy. Graves' hyperthyroidism showing no ophthalmopathy progression within 18 months was considered stable. This clonotype was observed a few times. RNA transcripts yielded amplified TCR beta CDR3 regions. Primed by the HTBI set, a first-round RT-PCR was run on the TCR CDR3. One entry per CDR3 protein results from TCRdb running MiXCR on the multiplex PCR reads. The sample holds 400,000 to 500,000 distinct CDR3 sequences, around an eighth seen once. Trimming shortened V by 0 bases and J by 4 bases, and 13 bases separated the two germline ends. The CDR3 is 16 amino acids. Per the germline V gene, CDR1 is SGHRS and CDR2 is YFSETQ.

The receptor was derived from a woman younger than 30 with Graves' hyperthyroidism. The chain uses TRBV5-1 and TRBJ1-4; a weak D match, TRBD1 (6 bases). Source material: blood. CDR3 nucleotide sequence: TGCGCCAGCAGCTTGGATCCCGGGACACTTAATGAAAAACTGTTTTTT. Translated, it gives CASSLDPGTLNEKLFF.